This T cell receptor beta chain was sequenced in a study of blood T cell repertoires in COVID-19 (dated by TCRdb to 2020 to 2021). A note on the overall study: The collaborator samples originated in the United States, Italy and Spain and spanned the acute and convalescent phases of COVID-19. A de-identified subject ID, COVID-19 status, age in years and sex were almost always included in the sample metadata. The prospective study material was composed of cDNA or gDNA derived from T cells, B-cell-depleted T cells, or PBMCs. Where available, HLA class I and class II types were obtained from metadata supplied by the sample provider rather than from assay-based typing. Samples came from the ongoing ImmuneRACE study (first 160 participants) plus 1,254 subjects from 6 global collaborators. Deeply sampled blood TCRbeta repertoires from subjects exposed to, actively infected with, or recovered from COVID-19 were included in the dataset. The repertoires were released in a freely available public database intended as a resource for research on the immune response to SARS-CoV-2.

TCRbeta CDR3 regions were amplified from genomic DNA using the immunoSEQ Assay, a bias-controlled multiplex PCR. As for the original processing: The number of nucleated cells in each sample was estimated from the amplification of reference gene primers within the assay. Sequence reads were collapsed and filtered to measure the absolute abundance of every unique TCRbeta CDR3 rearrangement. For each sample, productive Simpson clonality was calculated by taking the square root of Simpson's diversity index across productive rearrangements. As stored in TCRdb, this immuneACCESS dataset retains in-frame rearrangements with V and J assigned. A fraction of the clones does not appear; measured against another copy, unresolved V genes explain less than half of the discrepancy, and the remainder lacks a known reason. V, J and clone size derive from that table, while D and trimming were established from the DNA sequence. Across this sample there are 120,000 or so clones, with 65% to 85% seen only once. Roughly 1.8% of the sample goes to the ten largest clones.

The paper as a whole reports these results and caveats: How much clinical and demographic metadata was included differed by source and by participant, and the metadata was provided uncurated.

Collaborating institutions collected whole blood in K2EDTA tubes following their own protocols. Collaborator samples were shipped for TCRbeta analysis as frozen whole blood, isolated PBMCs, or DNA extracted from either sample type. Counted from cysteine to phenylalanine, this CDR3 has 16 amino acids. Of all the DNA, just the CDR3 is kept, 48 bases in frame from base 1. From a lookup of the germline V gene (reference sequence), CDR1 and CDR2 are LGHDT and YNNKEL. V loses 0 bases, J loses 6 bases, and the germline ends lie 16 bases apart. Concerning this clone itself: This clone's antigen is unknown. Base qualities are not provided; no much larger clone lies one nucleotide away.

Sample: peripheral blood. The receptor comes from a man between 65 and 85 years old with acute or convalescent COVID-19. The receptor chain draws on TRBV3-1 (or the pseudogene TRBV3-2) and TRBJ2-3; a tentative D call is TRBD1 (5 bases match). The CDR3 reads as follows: CASSQEGPFVVDTQYF. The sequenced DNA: TGTGCCAGCAGCCAAGAGGGGCCTTTTGTGGTGGATACGCAGTATTTT.